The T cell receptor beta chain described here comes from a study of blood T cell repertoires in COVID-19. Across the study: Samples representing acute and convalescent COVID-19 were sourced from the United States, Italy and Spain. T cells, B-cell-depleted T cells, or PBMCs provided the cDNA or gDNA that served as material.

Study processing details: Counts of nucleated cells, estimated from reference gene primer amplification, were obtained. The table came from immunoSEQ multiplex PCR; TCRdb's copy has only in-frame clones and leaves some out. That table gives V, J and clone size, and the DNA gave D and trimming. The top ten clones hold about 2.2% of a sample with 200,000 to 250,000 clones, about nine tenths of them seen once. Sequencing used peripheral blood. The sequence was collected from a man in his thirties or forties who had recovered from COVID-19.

CDR3 sequence reads: CASTIFGDRGDKGNEQYF. The CDR3 DNA reads as TGTGCCAGCACCATCTTCGGGGACAGGGGCGATAAAGGGAACGAGCAGTACTTC. The rearrangement joins TRBV5-4 to TRBJ2-7, with TRBD1 matching 10 bases. Per germline, CDR1 SGHNT and CDR2 YYREEE (reference sequence). The CDR3 has 18 residues. V was clipped by 6 bases and J by 5 bases; unmatched bases: 20.